These T cell receptor beta chains were read from a single sample in a study of cytomegalovirus exposure and HLA in healthy donors. Generated by immunoSEQ multiplex PCR, the TCRdb table keeps only in-frame clones and is missing some. The sample carries 100,000 or so clones, 75% to 85% recorded once. The specimen sequenced was PBMCs. The receptors here all came from a man aged 25-45 years in good health and CMV-seropositive. CDR3s leave out the opening cysteine and the closing phenylalanine or tryptophan. The order of the fields is CDR3 protein, J gene, V gene.

cdr3_aa: ASSHDDRTEQF; j_call: TRBJ2-1; v_call: TRBV4-3
cdr3_aa: ASSFRFSGRDYNEQF; j_call: TRBJ2-1; v_call: TRBV27
cdr3_aa: ASSLPGSRETQY; j_call: TRBJ2-5; v_call: TRBV27
cdr3_aa: ASSLSPRLNTEAF; j_call: TRBJ1-1; v_call: TRBV27
cdr3_aa: SVDPDRTEAF; j_call: TRBJ1-1; v_call: TRBV29-1
cdr3_aa: ASSPGQGGPDTQY; j_call: TRBJ2-3; v_call: TRBV5-1
cdr3_aa: ASSLEGVYTGELF; j_call: TRBJ2-2; v_call: TRBV28
cdr3_aa: AWKGQGVDGYT; j_call: TRBJ1-2; v_call: TRBV30
cdr3_aa: ASSPRRGLDEQF; j_call: TRBJ2-1; v_call: TRBV27
cdr3_aa: ASSLEGGVPADTQY; j_call: TRBJ2-3; v_call: TRBV5-1
cdr3_aa: ASSHDIYSNQPQH; j_call: TRBJ1-5; v_call: TRBV28
cdr3_aa: ASSLGGLGTEAF; j_call: TRBJ1-1; v_call: TRBV28
cdr3_aa: ASSLGRARANYGYT; j_call: TRBJ1-2; v_call: TRBV7-9
cdr3_aa: ASSPGQGSYEQY; j_call: TRBJ2-7; v_call: TRBV18
cdr3_aa: ASCNMAGAREYTGELF; j_call: TRBJ2-2; v_call: TRBV19
cdr3_aa: ASARRPESEMVGYT; j_call: TRBJ1-2; v_call: TRBV5-1
cdr3_aa: ASSLSYLAGYNEQF; j_call: TRBJ2-1; v_call: TRBV27
cdr3_aa: ASQKPGTLTGANVLT; j_call: TRBJ2-6; v_call: TRBV25-1
cdr3_aa: ASRKKQGFGETQY; j_call: TRBJ2-5; v_call: TRBV6-5
cdr3_aa: ASSLTRDSPLH; j_call: TRBJ1-6; v_call: TRBV13
cdr3_aa: ASRLGGNQPQH; j_call: TRBJ1-5; v_call: TRBV19
cdr3_aa: AITPGQSHEQY; j_call: TRBJ2-7; v_call: TRBV2
cdr3_aa: ASSLDRRGSYNSPLH; j_call: TRBJ1-6; v_call: TRBV27
cdr3_aa: ASRQQLLNTEAF; j_call: TRBJ1-1; v_call: TRBV19
cdr3_aa: ASSADRGRETQY; j_call: TRBJ2-5; v_call: TRBV2
cdr3_aa: ASSHGPKTSGSYNEQF; j_call: TRBJ2-1; v_call: TRBV4-3
cdr3_aa: AWRPDSAEQF; j_call: TRBJ2-1; v_call: TRBV30
cdr3_aa: ASSKLAGGQETQY; j_call: TRBJ2-5; v_call: TRBV21-1
cdr3_aa: ATSPAGTGPYEQY; j_call: TRBJ2-7; v_call: TRBV15
cdr3_aa: ASSLQGATSYEQY; j_call: TRBJ2-7; v_call: TRBV5-5
cdr3_aa: ASTPVWGGLHNEQF; j_call: TRBJ2-1; v_call: TRBV27
cdr3_aa: ASSLGTGGLNKQF; j_call: TRBJ2-1; v_call: TRBV5-4
cdr3_aa: ASSPDRNHEQY; j_call: TRBJ2-7; v_call: TRBV7-7
cdr3_aa: ASSQGQGRYNEQF; j_call: TRBJ2-1; v_call: TRBV4-3
cdr3_aa: ASSKSGRLTDEQF; j_call: TRBJ2-1; v_call: TRBV2
cdr3_aa: ASSLKRGVTGELF; j_call: TRBJ2-2; v_call: TRBV28
cdr3_aa: ASSQETQGASGNTIY; j_call: TRBJ1-3; v_call: TRBV4-3
cdr3_aa: ASSQELANRGRYEQY; j_call: .; v_call: TRBV4-1
cdr3_aa: AWSRQGYNSPLH; j_call: TRBJ1-6; v_call: TRBV30
cdr3_aa: AIRPGGNEKLF; j_call: TRBJ1-4; v_call: TRBV10-3
cdr3_aa: ASSLRLAGLSYEQY; j_call: TRBJ2-7; v_call: TRBV27
cdr3_aa: ASSFLVGERYEQY; j_call: TRBJ2-7; v_call: TRBV5-1
cdr3_aa: ASSLFRGGELF; j_call: TRBJ2-2; v_call: TRBV5-8
cdr3_aa: ASSHHRDRGYEQY; j_call: TRBJ2-7; v_call: TRBV4-1
cdr3_aa: ASSLRLGRSGNTIY; j_call: TRBJ1-3; v_call: TRBV13